The T cell receptor (beta chain) described here comes from a study of blood T cell repertoires in COVID-19. One Seattle source followed patients from active infection through their disease course. CDR3 size: 15 residues. Trimming removed 0 bases from V and 2 bases from J; junction bases left unmatched: 4. Germline values: CDR1 SGHVS, CDR2 FQNEAQ. Generated by immunoSEQ multiplex PCR, the TCRdb table keeps only in-frame clones and is missing some. Found here are approximately 330,000 clones, roughly 86% of them singletons; the top ten hold just over 9.5%. This sequence was found in a young man with COVID-19, enrolled during active disease. This chain joins TRBV7-8 and TRBJ2-7; 7 bases align to TRBD1. The sample was peripheral blood. CDR3 sequence reads: CASSLAGQGAYEQYF. The CDR3 nucleotides read TGTGCCAGCAGCTTAGCGGGGCAGGGGGCCTACGAGCAGTACTTC.